The T cell receptor (beta chain) described here comes from a study of siplizumab effects on memory and regulatory T cells. Only in-frame clones appear in the TCRdb table, and some are missing; sequencing was by immunoSEQ multiplex PCR. The sample has 95,000 to 100,000 clones; 85% to 95% are singletons. The origin of this receptor is a human donor in good health. Input material: non-Treg CD4+ T cells sorted from blood.

CDR3 sequence (DNA): TGCGCCAGCAGCTTGTTTGGACAGTATAACACTGAAGCTTTCTTT. Amino acids: CASSLFGQYNTEAFF. J is TRBJ1-1 and V is TRBV5-1; maybe TRBD1 (6 bases). Germline loops: CDR1 SGHRS, CDR2 YFSETQ. V lost 1 base, J lost 2 bases, and 12 bases lay in between. This CDR3 has 15 amino acids.